One and the same sample provided the 20 T cell receptor beta chains below, sequenced in a study of cytomegalovirus exposure and HLA in healthy donors. 60 Vbeta and 13 Jbeta primers were used in PCR. Profiling relied on immunoSEQ multiplex PCR, and the TCRdb table lists in-frame clones only, not all of them. The sample includes 200,000 to 250,000 clones, around three quarters of them seen just once. Source material: PBMCs. Receptor source: a man aged 40-50 years in good health and CMV-seronegative.

This clone is a singleton in its sample. The chain links TRBV30 to TRBJ2-3, with 7 bases aligning to TRBD2. This CDR3 region has 15 residues. CDR1 is GTSNPN and CDR2 is SVGIG in the germline V gene (reference sequence). The V segment lost 8 bases and the J segment 2 bases; nucleotides outside the gene matches: 13. CDR3 nucleotides: TGTGCCGTCGAGATGGGAGCGGGGCTCACAGATACGCAGTATTTT. This codes for CAVEMGAGLTDTQYF.

J is TRBJ1-1 and V is TRBV4-1, with a tentative D call TRBD1 (6 bases). CDR3 length: 14 amino acids. Trimming pared 0 bases from V and 8 bases from J, leaving 13 bases between. Per the germline V gene, CDR1 is MGHRA and CDR2 is YSYEKL. The CDR3 bases are TGCGCCAGCAGCCAAGATGGTGGGACATCGGAAGCTTTCTTT. This translates into CASSQDGGTSEAFF.

The CDR3: CASSVVATSGSKEQFF. CDR3 nucleotides: TGTGCCAGCAGCGTAGTTGCAACTAGCGGGAGCAAGGAGCAGTTCTTC. The J gene is TRBJ2-1, the V gene TRBV9; 11 bases align to TRBD2. Looked up from germline, CDR1 is SGDLS and CDR2 is YYNGEE. CDR3 length: 16 residues. V lost 0 bases and J lost 10; bases outside the gene matches: 9.

The chain links TRBV7-9 to TRBJ1-4; 8 positions agree with TRBD1. Germline lookup yields CDR1 SEHNR and CDR2 FQNEAQ (reference sequence). CDR3 length: 14 residues. V was pared by 6 bases and J by 3 bases, with 3 bases of the junction left unmatched. The CDR3 region is CASRGTGANEKLFF. In nucleotides, the CDR3 is TGTGCCAGCAGGGGGACAGGAGCTAATGAAAAACTGTTTTTT.

This chain links TRBV30 with TRBJ1-1, with D possibly being TRBD1 (6 bases). The germline V and J ends were trimmed by 4 bases and 4 bases, with 13 bases remaining between them. Germline CDR1 and CDR2: GTSNPN and SVGIG (reference sequence). CDR3 length: 13 residues. The CDR3 spells CAWNGQSGTEAFF. CDR3 DNA sequence: TGTGCCTGGAATGGACAGTCGGGCACTGAAGCTTTCTTT.

This clone has only a few counts. The chain employs TRBV18 and TRBJ2-3, with a possible D match to TRBD2 (7 bases). Germline CDR1 and CDR2: KGHSH and LQKENI. The CDR3 covers 17 residues. Trimming stripped 0 bases from V and 3 bases from J, with 16 bases between. Here the CDR3 reads CASSPPLSAGATDTQYF. CDR3 in DNA: TGTGCCAGCTCACCACCGTTAAGCGCGGGGGCAACAGATACGCAGTATTTT.

The chain has TRBV29-1 and TRBJ2-1; 13 nucleotides line up with TRBD2. V shed 1 base, J shed 0 bases, and the junction held 3 bases outside the gene matches. CDR3 length: 17 residues. Looked up from germline, CDR1 is SQVTM and CDR2 is ANQGSEA. CDR3 protein: CSVEALAGGHSYNEQFF. The CDR3 DNA is TGCAGCGTTGAAGCACTAGCGGGGGGGCACTCCTACAATGAGCAGTTCTTC.

This chain joins TRBV7-6 and TRBJ2-7, with D possibly TRBD1 on 6 matching bases. There are 13 residues in the CDR3. The V gene's germline CDR1 is SGHVS and CDR2 FNYEAQ. V dropped 5 bases and J dropped 3 bases, with 11 bases sitting between them. The CDR3, as DNA: TGTGCCAGCAGCCGGGACAAATACTACGAGCAGTACTTC. This sequence encodes CASSRDKYYEQYF.

The chain has TRBV29-1 and TRBJ2-1; TRBD2 agrees at 8 bases. V lost 3 bases to trimming and J lost 7 bases; unmatched junction nucleotides: 5. The CDR3 is made up of 13 amino acids. Per germline, CDR1 SQVTM and CDR2 ANQGSEA. The CDR3, as DNA: TGCAGCGTTGATGGAGCGGGAGTTAATGAGCAGTTCTTC. The encoded protein is CSVDGAGVNEQFF.

V usage is TRBV5-1 and J usage is TRBJ2-7; 7 bases match TRBD1. Germline V gene data show CDR1 as SGHRS and CDR2 as YFSETQ. Germline trimming cut 6 bases from V and 6 bases from J; bases unmatched to any gene: 9. The CDR3 sequence is 13 residues long. CDR3 sequence (DNA): TGCGCCAGCACTGCGACAGGGTCCCGCGAGCAGTACTTC. It yields the protein CASTATGSREQYF.

The gene calls are TRBV29-1 and TRBJ1-1; D uncertain. The V gene's germline CDR1 is SQVTM and CDR2 ANQGSEA. The CDR3 runs to 13 residues. Trimming pared 7 bases from V and 3 bases from J, leaving 15 bases between. DNA for the CDR3: TGCAGCGCTAATCTCAGGACTGACACTGAAGCTTTCTTT. Translated, it gives CSANLRTDTEAFF. The complete variable domain, with remaining parts taken from reference TRBV29-1 and TRBJ1-1, reads SAVISQKPSRDICQRGTSLTIQCQVDSQVTMMFWYRQQPGQSLTLIATANQGSEATYESGFVIDKFPISRPNLTFSTLTVSNMSPEDSSIYLCSANLRTDTEAFFGQGTRLTVV.

The V gene is TRBV7-2, the J gene TRBJ1-4; 8 nucleotides match TRBD1. Germline-derived CDR1 and CDR2 are SGHTA and FQGNSA. CDR3 length: 15 residues. The V gene end was trimmed by 5 bases and the J gene end by 8 bases; junction bases not matched to a gene: 10. The CDR3 loop is CASSLGGRDREKLFF. CDR3 nucleotide sequence: TGTGCCAGCAGCCTAGGGGGCCGGGACAGGGAAAAACTGTTTTTT.

In this sample, this clone turned up a few times. This rearrangement joins TRBV6-5 to TRBJ2-3; 8 bases match TRBD2. Trimming cost V 7 bases and J 4 bases; bases outside gene matches: 10. The CDR3 covers 15 residues. The germline CDR1 and CDR2 sequences are MNHEY and SVGAGI. The CDR3 bases are TGTGCCAGCAAAAGAGTCGGGAGGGGCGCAGATACGCAGTATTTT. Amino acids: CASKRVGRGADTQYF.

The J gene is TRBJ2-1, the V gene TRBV4-2; 12 bases are shared with TRBD2. Germline CDR1 LGHNA, CDR2 YNFKEQ. This CDR3 region has 17 residues. After removal of 0 bases from V and 2 bases from J, the junction contained 2 bases not matched to a gene. CDR3 protein: CASSQETSGGTYNEQFF. The CDR3 DNA reads TGTGCCAGCAGCCAAGAGACTAGCGGGGGTACCTACAATGAGCAGTTCTTC.

The J gene is TRBJ1-3, the V gene TRBV5-4, with D hard to call. Germline assignment: CDR1 SGHNT and CDR2 YYREEE (reference sequence). The CDR3 contains 15 residues. Trimming left V 0 bases short and J 0 bases short, with 7 bases between. Written as DNA, the CDR3 is TGTGCCAGCAGCTTGGGGCAGAACTCTGGAAACACCATATATTTT. This gives the protein CASSLGQNSGNTIYF.

The V gene is TRBV4-3, the J gene TRBJ2-5; 7 nucleotides align to TRBD1. The CDR3 runs 16 residues. The junction had 8 bases not matched to a gene; V was cut back by 0 bases and J by 4 bases. Germline V gene data show CDR1 as LGHNA and CDR2 as YSLEER. CDR3 sequence: CASSQDWGSGGETQYF. In DNA, the CDR3 is TGCGCCAGCAGCCAAGATTGGGGATCAGGGGGAGAGACCCAGTACTTC.

CDR3 sequence: CASKPNPSGDTEAFF. The DNA of the CDR3 is TGTGCCAGCAAACCGAACCCTTCGGGAGACACTGAAGCTTTCTTT. The J gene is TRBJ1-1, the V gene TRBV2; D uncertain. The germline V gene encodes CDR1 SNHLY and CDR2 FYNNEI. The CDR3 extends over 15 amino acids. Trimming took off 7 bases at V and 3 bases at J, with 18 bases between the two ends.

This clone was detected only once. The genes are TRBV9 and TRBJ1-2; maybe TRBD1 (5 bases). The CDR3 extends over 14 amino acids. The germline V gene encodes CDR1 SGDLS and CDR2 YYNGEE. Between the trimmed V and J ends, which lost 1 base and 3 bases, there was a span of 10 bases. CDR3 in DNA: TGTGCCAGCAGCGTAACGGGGGGAGACTATGGCTACACCTTC. Protein: CASSVTGGDYGYTF.

V gene TRBV19 combines with J gene TRBJ1-2; 11 bases map to TRBD1. The germline gives CDR1 LNHDA, CDR2 SQIVND (reference sequence). The CDR3 has 15 amino acids. Trimming at V came to 3 bases and at J to 3 bases, leaving 3 bases not matched to a gene. CDR3 DNA: TGTGCCAGTAGTATCCGGGACAGGGGGGACTATGGCTACACCTTC. This codes for CASSIRDRGDYGYTF. Complete variable domain (other parts from reference TRBV19 and TRBJ1-2): DGGITQSPKYLFRKEGQNVTLSCEQNLNHDAMYWYRQDPGQGLRLIYYSQIVNDFQKGDIAEGYSVSREKKESFPLTVTSAQKNPTAFYLCASSIRDRGDYGYTFGSGTRLTVV.

The genes are TRBV28 and TRBJ2-5; D perhaps matches TRBD2 (6 bases). The DNA end is a closer match to TRBJ2-7, so the J assignment may be wrong. Germline CDR1 reads MDHEN; CDR2 reads SYDVKM. The CDR3 loop spans 15 amino acids. CDR3 amino acids: CASTLGTEGYYEQYF. The CDR3 region has the DNA TGTGCCAGCACCCTCGGGACTGAAGGGTACTACGAGCAGTACTTC.